This TCR beta chain is from a study of T cell repertoires in cytomegalovirus infection. A note on this clonotype: Its antigen remains unidentified.

One entry per CDR3 protein, called by TCRdb with MiXCR from the reads. The data hold roughly 990,000 distinct CDR3 sequences, with less than 40% observed a single time. Germline loops: CDR1 SGHVS, CDR2 FQNEAQ. The ends were cut back, 6 bases at V and 8 bases at J, with 16 bases in the middle. The CDR3 is made up of 13 amino acids. The rearrangement joins TRBV7-8 to TRBJ1-2, with a possible D match to TRBD1 (6 bases). This TCR came from a human donor in good health (CMV status not recorded). Some clones in this sample may be carry-over from other donors' samples. This sample comprised cultured CD8+ T cells from PBMCs, obtained from culture after CMV antigen stimulation. The DNA for the CDR3 is TGTGCCAGCAGTCCCTCAGGGGAGGTCGGCTACACCTTC. The encoded protein is CASSPSGEVGYTF.